These 20 T cell receptor beta chains originate from one sample sequenced in a study of Tregs in tolerant kidney transplant recipients. This table comes from immunoSEQ multiplex PCR, and its TCRdb copy is limited to in-frame clones, with some not included. The sample lists about 240,000 clones; roughly four fifths were seen once. The sample taken for sequencing was CD4+ T cells from blood. These receptors all stem from a human donor in good health.

V is TRBV2 and J is TRBJ2-3; D is possibly TRBD1 or TRBD2 (6 bases each). In germline, CDR1 is SNHLY, CDR2 FYNNEI. V lost 6 bases and J lost 0, with 13 bases in between. This CDR3 spans 15 amino acids. CDR3 in DNA: TGTGCCAGCAGGAGGGGGGCTCCTAGCACAGATACGCAGTATTTT. Translated, it gives CASRRGAPSTDTQYF.

With respect to this clone: Other DNA sequences of this sample code for an identical CDR3. This chain joins TRBV5-1 and TRBJ2-7, with 8 bases aligning to TRBD2. V was pared by 0 bases and J by 4 bases, with 6 bases of the junction left unmatched. The CDR3 runs 15 residues. Germline CDR1 is SGHRS and CDR2 is YFSETQ. The CDR3 nucleotides read TGCGCCAGCAGCTTGGCAGCGGGAGTGGGTTACGAGCAGTACTTC. Its translation: CASSLAAGVGYEQYF.

The J gene is TRBJ1-2, the V gene TRBV6-1; D perhaps matches TRBD1 (5 bases). The CDR3 loop spans 13 amino acids. V lost 2 bases, J lost 10 bases, and 14 bases lay in between. Per germline, CDR1 MNHNS and CDR2 SASEGT. The CDR3 DNA follows: TGTGCCAGCAGTGAAATAAACTCAGGGTACTACACCTTC. Translated: CASSEINSGYYTF.

V usage is TRBV7-9 and J usage is TRBJ1-6, with 11 positions matching TRBD1. The CDR3 spans 17 residues. Per germline, CDR1 SEHNR and CDR2 FQNEAQ (reference sequence). The junction had 6 bases not matched to a gene; V was cut back by 2 bases and J by 6 bases. CDR3 region: CASSLILGTGGNSPLHF. CDR3 nucleotides: TGTGCCAGCAGCTTAATTCTAGGGACAGGGGGTAATTCACCCCTCCACTTT.

In regard to this clone: Other DNA sequences in the sample encode the same CDR3. The chain links TRBV12-5 to TRBJ2-1; 8 positions agree with TRBD2. The length of the CDR3 is 15 residues. With 1 base clipped from V and 9 bases from J, the junction kept 8 bases outside the gene matches. Germline V gives CDR1 LGHNT, CDR2 FRNRAP. This CDR3 is CASGLGSGGGLEQFF. The CDR3 DNA sequence: TGTGCTAGTGGTTTGGGCTCCGGGGGGGGGCTTGAGCAGTTCTTC.

V and J are TRBV5-1 and TRBJ1-1; D remains ambiguous. Germline V gene lookup returns CDR1 SGHRS and CDR2 YFSETQ. This CDR3 has 13 residues. Trimming cost V 6 bases and J 4 bases, with 13 bases left between them. The CDR3 DNA reads as TGCGCCAGCACCATGGTGGGGTCCACTGAAGCTTTCTTT. As protein: CASTMVGSTEAFF.

The chain recombines TRBV4-1 with TRBJ2-7; 7 nucleotides align to TRBD1. Germline-derived CDR1 and CDR2 are MGHRA and YSYEKL. After removal of 1 base from V and 3 bases from J, the junction contained 6 bases not matched to a gene. The CDR3 extends over 15 amino acids. The CDR3 nucleotides are TGCGCCAGCAGCCAAGGACAGGGAAAAAACTACGAGCAGTACTTC. Its translation is CASSQGQGKNYEQYF.

CDR3 bases: TGTGCCAGCTCACCAGGGACGGGAGATTACGAGCAGTACTTC. Protein sequence: CASSPGTGDYEQYF. The chain uses TRBV18 and TRBJ2-7; perhaps TRBD2 as D (6 bases). The CDR3 spans 14 residues. CDR1 KGHSH and CDR2 LQKENI come from the germline V gene. The V gene lost 2 bases and the J gene lost 4 bases, with 12 bases spanning the gap.

The genes are TRBV5-8 and TRBJ1-3, with unresolved D. The V end was cut by 1 base, the J end by 0 bases, with 14 bases between. The germline gives CDR1 SGHTS, CDR2 YDEGEE. The CDR3 runs 17 residues. CDR3 nucleotide sequence: TGTGCCAGCAGCTTGAGGGAGTATGAGAGCTCTGGAAACACCATATATTTT. Amino acids: CASSLREYESSGNTIYF.

The J gene is TRBJ2-7, the V gene TRBV30; 11 nucleotides match TRBD1. Germline CDR1 and CDR2: GTSNPN and SVGIG (reference sequence). The V segment lost 2 bases and the J segment 2 bases; nucleotides outside the gene matches: 8. The CDR3 is 16 residues long. CDR3 nucleotides: TGTGCCTGGAGTAATTTGCGGGACAGGGGGGCCTACGAGCAGTACTTC. This gives the protein CAWSNLRDRGAYEQYF.

V usage is TRBV19 and J usage is TRBJ1-2, with a possible D match to TRBD1 (5 bases). Germline CDR1 and CDR2: LNHDA and SQIVND (reference sequence). The V end lost 8 bases, the J end lost 1 base, and 17 bases lay between the germline ends. This CDR3 is 15 amino acids long. The CDR3 sequence is CASSLGPDYNYGYTF. CDR3 in DNA: TGTGCCAGTTCCCTGGGGCCCGACTATAACTATGGCTACACCTTC.

The CDR3 DNA reads as TGTGCCAGCAGGAAAGCGGCGGCCGGGGAGCAGTACTTC. It is translated as CASRKAAAGEQYF. V is TRBV6-1 and J is TRBJ2-7; tentative D call: TRBD2 (5 bases). This CDR3 comprises 13 residues. The germline gives CDR1 MNHNS, CDR2 SASEGT. Trimming took 6 bases from V and 7 from J, leaving 16 bases between them.

The rearrangement uses TRBV6-6 and TRBJ1-5; TRBD1 matches 10 bases. The V and J ends lost 5 bases and 3 bases, in that order; junction bases with no gene match: 4. Germline CDR1 reads MNHNY; CDR2 reads SVGAGI (reference sequence). CDR3 length: 15 amino acids. The CDR3 region is CASSQTGGNNQPQHF. The DNA for the CDR3 is TGTGCCAGCAGTCAGACAGGGGGCAACAATCAGCCCCAGCATTTT.

This clone was counted once. This chain connects TRBV5-1 to TRBJ1-1; D unresolved. The V end was cut by 1 base, the J end by 1 base, with 8 bases between. The CDR3 loop spans 14 amino acids. The germline CDR1 and CDR2 sequences are SGHRS and YFSETQ. For the CDR3, the DNA is TGCGCCAGCAGCTTGCATCCTGAGAACACTGAAGCTTTCTTT. Residues: CASSLHPENTEAFF.

A remark on this clone: Within the sample, other DNA sequences also encode this same CDR3. The rearrangement links TRBV21-1 to TRBJ2-5. TRBV21-1 is reported as a pseudogene. The CDR3 runs to 11 residues. CDR3 loop: CASSSGETQYF. The CDR3 DNA is TGTGCCAGCAGCAGTGGGGAGACCCAGTACTTC.

The chain couples TRBV7-3 to TRBJ2-5, with D perhaps matching TRBD2 (5 bases). The CDR3 runs 13 residues. Trimming shortened V by 2 bases and J by 6 bases, and 10 bases separated the two germline ends. Germline CDR1 and CDR2: SGHTA and FQGTGA. The CDR3 loop reads CASSLRGSQTQYF. In DNA form, the CDR3 reads TGTGCCAGCAGCTTACGGGGTTCCCAGACCCAGTACTTC.

The chain employs TRBV19 and TRBJ1-5; 8 nucleotides match TRBD1. Per the germline V gene, CDR1 is LNHDA and CDR2 is SQIVND (reference sequence). J was trimmed by 3 bases and V by 4 bases; bases with no gene match: 8. The CDR3 loop spans 16 amino acids. CDR3 amino acids: CASSRTGIINNQPQHF. CDR3 bases: TGTGCCAGTAGTAGGACAGGGATAATTAACAATCAGCCCCAGCATTTT.

The V gene is TRBV4-1, the J gene TRBJ1-2; a weak D match, TRBD1 (5 bases). Trimming removed 1 base from V and 2 bases from J, with 14 bases in between. In germline, CDR1 is MGHRA, CDR2 YSYEKL. The CDR3 has 16 residues. The CDR3 DNA reads TGCGCCAGCAGCCAAGGGGTAGACAGAATAAACTATGGCTACACCTTC. It codes for CASSQGVDRINYGYTF.

V usage is TRBV5-5 and J usage is TRBJ2-1; D could derive from TRBD1 or TRBD2 (5 bases each). Germline CDR1 reads SGHKS; CDR2 reads YYEKEE (reference sequence). The V and J ends lost 4 bases and 3 bases respectively, with 14 bases between them. The CDR3 has 15 amino acids. CDR3 nucleotides: TGTGCCAGCAGCCGAGGGCAGGGCATCTACAATGAGCAGTTCTTC. Translating it yields CASSRGQGIYNEQFF.

J is TRBJ1-5 and V is TRBV2; D gene ambiguous. Germline CDR1 is SNHLY and CDR2 is FYNNEI. The length of the CDR3 is 16 residues. Trimming stripped 8 bases from V and 1 base from J, with 18 bases between. The CDR3 is CASAQISGSSNQPQHF. CDR3 coding DNA: TGTGCCAGCGCCCAAATATCAGGATCCAGCAATCAGCCCCAGCATTTT.